The present entry profiles one TCR beta chain with its context. The antigen is undetermined. This entry belongs to a study of memory CD4+ T cells and cytomegalovirus serostatus. Study as a whole: This sample comes from healthy Belgian adults, 8 to 10 CMV seropositive, 24 seronegative. Broader study findings: A US-trained random forest predicted CMV serostatus with median AUC around 0.9. CD4+ memory repertoires contained about two fifths of the 164 reported CMV TCRbeta sequences.

Libraries were prepared by immunoSEQ multiplex PCR; TCRdb keeps only in-frame clonotypes and omits some of them. The data show some 66,000 clones, about 80% seen once. The sort gate was single viable CD3+CD4+CD8-CD45RO+ cells for memory CD4+ T cells. Total CD4+ T cells were enriched by CD4 positive selection. Germline V gene sequence: CDR1 MGHRA, CDR2 YSYEKL. The J segment lost 6 bases and the V segment lost 1 base, leaving 9 bases of the junction unmatched. The CDR3 consists of 17 residues. The clonotype was recovered from an adult in good health and CMV-seropositive. The rearrangement links TRBV4-1 to TRBJ1-6; 7 bases line up with TRBD1. Sequencing was performed on memory CD4+ T cells from blood. CDR3 region: CASSQGIARGGNSPLHF. For the CDR3, the DNA is TGCGCCAGCAGCCAAGGCATCGCCAGGGGGGGTAATTCACCCCTCCACTTT.